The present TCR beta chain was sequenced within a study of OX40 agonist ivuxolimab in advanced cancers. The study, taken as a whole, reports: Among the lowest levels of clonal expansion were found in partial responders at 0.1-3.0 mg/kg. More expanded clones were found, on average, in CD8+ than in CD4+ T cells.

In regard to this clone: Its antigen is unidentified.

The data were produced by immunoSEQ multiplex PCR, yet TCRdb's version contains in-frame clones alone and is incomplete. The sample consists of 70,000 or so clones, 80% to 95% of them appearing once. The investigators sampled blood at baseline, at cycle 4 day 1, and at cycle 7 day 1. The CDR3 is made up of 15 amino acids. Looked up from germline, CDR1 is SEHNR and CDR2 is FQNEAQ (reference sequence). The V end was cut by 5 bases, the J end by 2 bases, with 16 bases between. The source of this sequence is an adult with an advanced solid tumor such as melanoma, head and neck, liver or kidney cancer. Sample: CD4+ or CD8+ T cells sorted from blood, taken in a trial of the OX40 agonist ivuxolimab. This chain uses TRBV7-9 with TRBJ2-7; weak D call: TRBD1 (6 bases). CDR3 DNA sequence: TGTGCCAGCAGCCTAAATAGGGGGATCACCTACGAGCAGTACTTC. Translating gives CASSLNRGITYEQYF.